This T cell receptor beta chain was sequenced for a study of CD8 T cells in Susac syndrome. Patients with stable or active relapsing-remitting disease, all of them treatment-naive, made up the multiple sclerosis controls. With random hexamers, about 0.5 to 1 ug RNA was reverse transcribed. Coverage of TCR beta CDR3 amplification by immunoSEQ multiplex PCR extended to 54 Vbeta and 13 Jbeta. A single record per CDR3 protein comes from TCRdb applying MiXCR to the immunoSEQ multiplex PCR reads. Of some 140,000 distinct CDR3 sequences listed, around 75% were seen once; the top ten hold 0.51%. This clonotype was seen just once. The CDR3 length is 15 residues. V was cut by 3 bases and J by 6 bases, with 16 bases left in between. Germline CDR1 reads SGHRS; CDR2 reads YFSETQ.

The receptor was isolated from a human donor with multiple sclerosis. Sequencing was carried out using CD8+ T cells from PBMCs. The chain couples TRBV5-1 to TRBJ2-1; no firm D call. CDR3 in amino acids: CASSSSQRRLNEQFF. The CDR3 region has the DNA TGCGCCAGCAGCTCCTCACAGAGGCGGCTCAATGAGCAGTTCTTC.